The 3 T cell receptor beta chains listed next were all sequenced from one sample in a study of Graves' ophthalmopathy and Graves' hyperthyroidism. Amplification of TCR beta CDR3 regions used RNA transcripts. First-round RT-PCR with HTBI primers preceded a second-round multiplex PCR. In TCRdb, the multiplex PCR reads were re-called with MiXCR into one record per CDR3 protein. Among 740,000 or so distinct CDR3 sequences listed, 40% were seen once. The sequencing sample was made of peripheral blood. The receptor set was obtained from an adult man with Graves' ophthalmopathy.

V and J are TRBV9 and TRBJ1-6, with a possible D match to TRBD1 (6 bases). Trimming removed 4 bases from V and 6 bases from J, with 14 bases in between. Germline CDR1 is SGDLS and CDR2 is YYNGEE. This CDR3 contains 15 residues. This CDR3 reads CASSPHFRGNSPLHF. CDR3 DNA: TGTGCCAGCAGCCCCCATTTCAGGGGTAATTCACCCCTCCACTTT.

V usage is TRBV2 and J usage is TRBJ1-2, with D tentatively TRBD1 (6 bases). The V gene lost 6 bases and the J gene lost 7 bases, with 15 bases spanning the gap. Germline-derived CDR1 and CDR2 are SNHLY and FYNNEI. The CDR3 consists of 13 residues. The CDR3 here is CASSREQGGGYTF. Written as DNA, the CDR3 is TGTGCCAGCAGCCGAGAACAGGGAGGTGGCTACACCTTC.

This clonotype was counted between two and nine times. V is TRBV20-1 and J is TRBJ2-7, with TRBD2 identical over 8 bases. Germline V gene lookup returns CDR1 DFQATT and CDR2 SNEGSKA (reference sequence). The V and J ends lost 3 bases and 7 bases, in that order; junction bases with no gene match: 14. The CDR3 spans 15 residues. For the CDR3, the DNA is TGCAGTGCTAGGGAGACCCAGACTAGCGATAGGGAGCAGTACTTC. Translating it yields CSARETQTSDREQYF.